The T cell receptor beta chain described here comes from a study of T cell repertoires in cytomegalovirus infection. The wider study: Both CMV infection and a matching HLA type were indicated by public TCR beta signatures. Points from the study as a whole: Totalled public TCR beta family frequency picked out people who carried CMV plus the relevant HLA. Dominant in the ex vivo response were TCR beta clonotypes restricted by HLA-C and specific for CMV.

With 5 bases clipped from V and 2 bases from J, the junction kept 3 bases outside the gene matches. This CDR3 spans 16 amino acids. TCRdb re-derived calls from the reads in MiXCR, one entry per CDR3 protein. Seen here are more than 45,000 distinct CDR3 sequences, 33% observed once, and the top ten hold around three quarters. This clonotype was seen only a few times. The antigen is undetermined. This TCR derives from a human donor in good health (CMV status not recorded). Some clones in this sample may be carry-over from other donors' samples. V usage is TRBV12-3 or TRBV12-4 and J usage is TRBJ2-2, with 12 positions matching TRBD2. The sample comprised PBMCs, sequenced either directly or after in vitro stimulation (not recorded which). CDR3 sequence reads: CASSPTSGGNTGELFF. CDR3 DNA sequence: TGTGCCAGCAGTCCGACTAGCGGGGGTAACACCGGGGAGCTGTTTTTT.